What follows are 15 T cell receptor beta chains derived from one specimen sequenced in a study of cytomegalovirus exposure and HLA in healthy donors. The study ran its PCR with 60 Vbeta and 13 Jbeta primers. The table came from immunoSEQ multiplex PCR; TCRdb's copy has only in-frame clones and leaves some out. The table records some 110,000 clones, around 74% of them present only once. The specimen was PBMCs. The receptors stem from a middle-aged man in good health and CMV-seronegative.

This rearrangement joins TRBV4-1 to TRBJ2-5; TRBD2 might be the D (6 bases). The J call is in doubt because the DNA end fits TRBJ2-7 better. Germline assignment: CDR1 MGHRA and CDR2 YSYEKL. CDR3 length: 13 residues. CDR3 coding DNA: TGCGCCAGCAGCCACGGGGGTCTCTACGAGCAGTACTTC. Protein product: CASSHGGLYEQYF.

The J gene is TRBJ1-3, the V gene TRBV6-5; a weak D match, TRBD1 (6 bases). The germline V gene has CDR1 MNHEY and CDR2 SVGAGI. The CDR3 runs 15 residues. Deletions cut 2 bases from V and 2 bases from J, with 10 bases between. Written as DNA, the CDR3 is TGTGCCAGCAGTTACAGTTCAGGGGCTGGAAACACCATATATTTT. Its translation: CASSYSSGAGNTIYF.

The CDR3 nucleotides are TGTGCCAGCAGCTTAGCCCGGGTTTCGATCGGCCAAGAGACCCAGTACTTC. It specifies CASSLARVSIGQETQYF. The gene calls are TRBV7-8 and TRBJ2-5; no clear D. V was cut by 0 bases and J by 1 base, with 15 bases left in between. The germline CDR1 and CDR2 sequences are SGHVS and FQNEAQ. This CDR3 is 17 amino acids long.

On this clone itself: This CDR3 is also generated by other DNA sequences in the sample. The chain has TRBV2 and TRBJ2-7; D remains unclear. This CDR3 spans 12 amino acids. CDR1 and CDR2 (germline): SNHLY, FYNNEI. Trimming removed 9 bases from V and 2 bases from J, with 11 bases in between. In nucleotides, the CDR3 is TGTGCCAGTAGTCGAGCGCCCTACGAGCAGTACTTC. This encodes CASSRAPYEQYF. The full variable domain, its missing parts supplied by reference TRBV2 and TRBJ2-7, is EPEVTQTPSHQVTQMGQEVILRCVPISNHLYFYWYRQILGQKVEFLVSFYNNEISEKSEIFDDQFSVERPDGSNFTLKIRSTKLEDSAMYFCASSRAPYEQYFGPGTRLTVT.

The chain couples TRBV5-8 to TRBJ2-4; perhaps TRBD2 as D (6 bases). Per the germline V gene, CDR1 is SGHTS and CDR2 is YDEGEE. V was pared by 5 bases and J by 0 bases, with 12 bases between. This CDR3 comprises 15 residues. The CDR3 loop is CASSKGLSAKNIQYF. The CDR3 DNA sequence: TGTGCCAGCAGTAAGGGACTTTCAGCCAAAAACATTCAGTACTTC.

This clone was seen only a few times. The chain combines TRBV7-6 with TRBJ2-7; 8 bases agree with TRBD2. With 2 bases clipped from V and 5 bases from J, the junction kept 11 bases outside the gene matches. The CDR3 totals 16 residues. Per the germline V gene, CDR1 is SGHVS and CDR2 is FNYEAQ. The CDR3 nucleotides are TGTGCCAGCAGCTTAATCCCTAGCGGGCAGTCTAACGAGCAGTACTTC. This translates into CASSLIPSGQSNEQYF. Looking up the rest from reference TRBV7-6 and TRBJ2-7 gives the full variable domain: GAGVSQSPRYKVTKRGQDVALRCDPISGHVSLYWYRQALGQGPEFLTYFNYEAQQDKSGLPNDRFSAERPEGSISTLTIQRTEQRDSAMYRCASSLIPSGQSNEQYFGPGTRLTVT.

This chain connects TRBV27 to TRBJ1-5; 7 bases match TRBD1. The CDR3 runs 14 residues. The ends lost 6 bases at V and 1 base at J; junction bases unmatched: 3. Germline V gene lookup returns CDR1 MNHEY and CDR2 SMNVEV (reference sequence). The CDR3 DNA follows: TGTGCCAGCAGCTTAGGGGGCAGCAATCAGCCCCAGCATTTT. This translates into CASSLGGSNQPQHF.

V is TRBV6-6 and J is TRBJ1-1, with D tentatively TRBD1 (6 bases). Germline V gene lookup returns CDR1 MNHNY and CDR2 SVGAGI (reference sequence). Trimming removed 2 bases from V and 11 bases from J, with 9 bases in between. The CDR3 has 11 amino acids. The CDR3 sequence is CASSYVGGAFF. The DNA of the CDR3 is TGTGCCAGCAGTTACGTTGGGGGCGCTTTCTTT.

V gene TRBV4-3 combines with J gene TRBJ1-3; 7 bases fit TRBD1. CDR3 size: 17 residues. Germline lookup yields CDR1 LGHNA and CDR2 YSLEER. V was clipped by 0 bases and J by 4 bases; unmatched bases: 9. The CDR3 here is CASSQEGTVLLGNTIYF. CDR3 nucleotide sequence: TGCGCCAGCAGCCAAGAGGGGACAGTACTACTGGGAAACACCATATATTTT.

The CDR3 DNA reads as TGTGCCAGTAGTTCCGCCGGGATCTCCTACGAGCAGTACTTC. Its protein is CASSSAGISYEQYF. This chain uses TRBV19 with TRBJ2-7; TRBD2 is a possible D gene (5 bases). The CDR3 sequence is 14 residues long. Germline-derived CDR1 and CDR2 are LNHDA and SQIVND (reference sequence). V lost 5 bases to trimming and J lost 0 bases, with 11 bases between them.

The rearrangement uses TRBV6-6 and TRBJ2-7, with TRBD2 matching 7 bases. Unmatched junction bases numbered 10, after V lost 7 bases and J lost 4 bases. Germline V lookup: CDR1 MNHNY, CDR2 SVGAGI (reference sequence). CDR3 length: 14 residues. CDR3 DNA sequence: TGTGCCAGCACCACCAGCGGGGTGGAGTACGAGCAGTACTTC. Amino acids: CASTTSGVEYEQYF.

This clone was counted a few times. The rearrangement links TRBV28 to TRBJ2-4; D is ambiguous. The germline V and J ends were trimmed by 6 bases and 0 bases, with 9 bases remaining between them. CDR3 length equals 14 residues. From germline, CDR1 is MDHEN and CDR2 SYDVKM. In nucleotides, the CDR3 is TGTGCCAGCAGCCGCAACGGAGCCAAAAACATTCAGTACTTC. Encoded protein: CASSRNGAKNIQYF.

This clone was detected only a few times. V is TRBV19 and J is TRBJ1-6, with TRBD1 identical over 7 bases. From germline, CDR1 is LNHDA and CDR2 SQIVND (reference sequence). V lost 3 bases and J lost 14; bases outside the gene matches: 7. The CDR3 spans 13 residues. The CDR3 nucleotides read TGTGCCAGTAGTATCCCCGGAGGGGGCACCCTCCACTTT. Translating it yields CASSIPGGGTLHF.

The chain couples TRBV19 to TRBJ2-7; 8 bases are shared with TRBD2. Germline CDR1 and CDR2: LNHDA and SQIVND (reference sequence). CDR3 length: 16 residues. V was clipped by 4 bases and J by 1 base; unmatched bases: 9. The CDR3 protein is CASSTAGTRGSYEQYF. In DNA form, the CDR3 reads TGTGCCAGTAGTACCGCCGGGACTAGAGGTTCCTACGAGCAGTACTTC.

This clone has a handful of counts. The V call is TRBV4-2, the J call TRBJ2-2; D perhaps matches TRBD1 (6 bases). CDR3 length equals 16 residues. The V end was cut by 4 bases, the J end by 2 bases, with 14 bases between. CDR1 is LGHNA and CDR2 is YNFKEQ in the germline V gene. The CDR3 bases are TGTGCCAGCAGCCGGACCGGGACAACCAACACCGGGGAGCTGTTTTTT. Amino acid sequence: CASSRTGTTNTGELFF.